These T cell receptor beta chains were read from a single sample in a study of vaccination and CD4 T cells after COVID-19. One entry per CDR3 protein results from TCRdb running MiXCR on the PCR reads. The data contain 6,900 or so distinct CDR3 sequences, roughly a third of them singletons. Their cognate antigens are unknown. The sample taken for sequencing was CD4+ T cells from blood, cultured in vitro. The receptors originated from a human donor in good health. Each CDR3 is given without its conserved first and last residue. Fields, in order: D gene, V gene, clone size, CDR3 protein. D genes are given only for firm matches. Expanded clones are given a class, and other clones once, few, many or no size at all.

. | TRBV20-1 | medium-sized | SARDLVGYT
. | TRBV6-2/TRBV6-3 | few | ASSQGKDTQY
TRBD1 | TRBV27 | . | ASSLRGDRGYEQY
. | TRBV27 | few | ASSLIRVESPLH
. | TRBV20-1 | few | SAKAPVTNTEAF
TRBD2 | TRBV9 | medium-sized | ASSDPAGVPIDEQF
. | TRBV20-1 | . | SARGTRTSTDTQY
. | TRBV30 | few | AWSISAGQPQH
TRBD2 | TRBV20-1 | once | SARGLGTSGAYEQY
TRBD1 | TRBV6-1 | . | ASSEFIGDSYNSPLH
TRBD2 | TRBV7-9 | few | ASSLVAGADTQY
TRBD2 | TRBV7-3 | . | ASSPQSLAGYNEQF
TRBD2 | TRBV6-1 | . | ASNPFRTTVAGTYEQY
. | TRBV5-1 | . | ASSPGESSYEQY
TRBD1 | TRBV6-1 | few | ASTLGQGTYEQY
. | TRBV7-3 | few | ASSSLGVETQY
TRBD1 | TRBV12-3/TRBV12-4 | few | ASSPGQAWETQY
. | TRBV7-2 | few | ASSPGRANTEAF
TRBD2 | TRBV6-2/TRBV6-3 | . | ASRYSGSSAYEQY
TRBD1 | TRBV18 | . | ASSESIQGHQPQH
. | TRBV30 | . | AWSTPRSYNSPLH
. | TRBV20-1 | . | SALPPTGLNTEAF
. | TRBV6-5 | . | ASSYTGVLTEAF
. | TRBV7-9 | . | ASSEVRERYNEQF
. | TRBV6-4 | . | ASRAKVNTEAF
TRBD1 | TRBV4-2 | few | ASSQDGQGDQPQH
TRBD1 | TRBV7-3 | . | ASSLTQGNGYT
. | TRBV7-2 | few | ASSLAVNTGELF
. | TRBV6-2/TRBV6-3 | . | ASSYSEGRDTQY
. | TRBV10-2 | few | ASRSLAGEDQPQH
TRBD2 | TRBV2 | . | APTSDNTDTQY
TRBD2 | TRBV7-2 | . | ASSRLAANTGELF
. | TRBV19 | once | ATEQQETQY
TRBD1 | TRBV20-1 | . | SAGTGEHQPQH
. | TRBV6-5 | few | ASSYSGVLGTQY
. | TRBV7-6 | . | ASSLSERSEQY
. | TRBV7-9 | . | ASSPRGQARYYNEQF
TRBD1 | TRBV20-1 | few | SAREHSGQGGKLF
. | TRBV7-2 | few | ASSLGVLGDYEQY
. | TRBV20-1 | few | SARPLRDRTDTQY
TRBD2 | TRBV15 | . | ATSERLAGDNEQF
TRBD1 | TRBV20-1 | . | SAEGARGYSNQPQH
. | TRBV6-1 | . | ASSATAVLT